What follows are 11 T cell receptor beta chains derived from one specimen sequenced in a study of T-cell reconstitution after alpha-beta-depleted transplantation in children. Unique molecular identifiers were incorporated into the prepared TCRbeta library. A single record per CDR3 protein comes from TCRdb applying MiXCR to the PCR reads. The table records approximately 400,000 distinct CDR3 sequences, 9.5% to 13% of them present only once. Sequences were derived from PBMCs from the stem cell graft donor, sampled from the stem cell graft. The receptors originated from a human donor who donated a stem cell graft to a child with acute myeloid leukemia.

This clonotype was observed at least ten times. The chain joins TRBV7-2 to TRBJ1-5; 7 nucleotides align to TRBD1. V lost 3 bases and J lost 5; bases outside the gene matches: 7. The CDR3 is made up of 15 amino acids. The V gene's germline CDR1 is SGHTA and CDR2 FQGNSA. The CDR3, as DNA: TGTGCCAGCAGCTTGCTCACAGGGGTTGATCAGCCCCAGCATTTT. Translation gives CASSLLTGVDQPQHF.

This clonotype was picked up many times. The genes are TRBV7-2 and TRBJ1-1, with D possibly TRBD1 on 5 matching bases. Germline assignment: CDR1 SGHTA and CDR2 FQGNSA. The ends were cut back, 5 bases at V and 4 bases at J, with 14 bases in the middle. The length of the CDR3 is 14 residues. DNA for the CDR3: TGTGCCAGCAGCCCCCAGGGCCCTAGCACTGAAGCTTTCTTT. It is translated as CASSPQGPSTEAFF.

There are a few counts of this clonotype. V usage is TRBV9 and J usage is TRBJ2-6, with D possibly called TRBD1 or TRBD2 (5 bases each). V dropped 4 bases and J dropped 0 bases, with 20 bases sitting between them. The CDR3 extends over 19 amino acids. CDR1 is SGDLS and CDR2 is YYNGEE in the germline V gene. DNA of the CDR3: TGTGCCAGCAGCTTCTCCAGGGACGGAATAAGCTCTGGGGCCAACGTCCTGACTTTC. It yields the protein CASSFSRDGISSGANVLTF.

The table lists this clonotype with many counts. The V call is TRBV20-1, the J call TRBJ2-1; perhaps D is TRBD1 or TRBD2 (5 bases each). Germline loops: CDR1 DFQATT, CDR2 SNEGSKA (reference sequence). V shed 1 base and J shed 0 bases, with 13 bases lying between them. The CDR3 has 16 residues. The CDR3 is CSARAPGPPSYNEQFF. CDR3 in DNA: TGCAGTGCTAGAGCTCCGGGACCCCCCTCCTACAATGAGCAGTTCTTC.

This clonotype has just a few counts. J is TRBJ1-5 and V is TRBV20-1; D may be TRBD1 (6 bases). The CDR3 is made up of 15 amino acids. Germline CDR1 reads DFQATT; CDR2 reads SNEGSKA (reference sequence). The V and J ends lost 3 bases and 6 bases respectively, with 18 bases between them. The CDR3 loop reads CSASSGGLPGQPQHF. CDR3 coding DNA: TGCAGTGCTAGTTCTGGGGGGCTACCCGGTCAGCCCCAGCATTTT.

V and J are TRBV7-2 and TRBJ2-7; tentative D call: TRBD1 (6 bases). The V end was cut by 5 bases, the J end by 2 bases, with 13 bases between. The length of the CDR3 is 14 residues. The V gene's germline CDR1 is SGHTA and CDR2 FQGNSA. The CDR3 loop is CASSPTGNTYEQYV. The CDR3 DNA sequence: TGTGCCAGCAGCCCAACAGGGAACACCTACGAGCAGTACGTC.

This clonotype came up a few times. This chain joins TRBV7-2 and TRBJ2-7; 8 bases are shared with TRBD1. V lost 1 base and J lost 6; bases outside the gene matches: 8. CDR1 and CDR2 (germline): SGHTA, FQGNSA. This CDR3 spans 15 amino acids. DNA for the CDR3: TGTGCCAGCAGCTTAGTTGGACAGGGCTTCCCCGAGCAGTACTTC. Translated, it gives CASSLVGQGFPEQYF.

The chain has TRBV6-2 or TRBV6-3 and TRBJ2-1; TRBD2 matches 9 bases. The V segment lost 9 bases and the J segment 2 bases; nucleotides outside the gene matches: 5. CDR1 is MNHEY, CDR2 SVGEGT, per germline. This CDR3 region has 14 residues. The CDR3 loop reads CASKTSGAYNEQFF. The CDR3, as DNA: TGTGCCAGTAAGACTAGCGGTGCCTACAATGAGCAGTTCTTC.

This clonotype was seen only a few times. The rearrangement links TRBV4-3 to TRBJ2-2, with unresolved D. The CDR3 has 14 amino acids. V lost 0 bases and J lost 8, with 10 bases in between. Germline CDR1 is LGHNA and CDR2 is YSLEER. CDR3 region: CASSQESRDGELFF. CDR3 DNA: TGCGCCAGCAGCCAAGAGAGCCGCGATGGGGAGCTGTTTTTT.

This clonotype showed up many times. V usage is TRBV3-1 and J usage is TRBJ2-7, with 9 bases lining up with TRBD2. Trimming took 1 base from V and 13 from J; bases not matched to a gene: 11. Germline CDR1 is LGHDT and CDR2 is YNNKEL (reference sequence). The CDR3 sequence is 14 residues long. This CDR3 reads CASSQGITGTSRYV. The CDR3 coding sequence is TGTGCCAGCAGCCAAGGGATAACAGGGACTAGCAGATACGTC.

V gene TRBV29-1 combines with J gene TRBJ1-6, with 7 nucleotides matching TRBD1. J was trimmed by 9 bases and V by 5 bases; bases with no gene match: 10. This CDR3 contains 14 residues. Germline V lookup: CDR1 SQVTM, CDR2 ANQGSEA. The CDR3 nucleotides are TGCAGCGTTCTAACAGGGGCTCGAGGTTCACCCCTCCACTTT. It translates to CSVLTGARGSPLHF. The whole variable domain, filled in from reference TRBV29-1 and TRBJ1-6, reads SAVISQKPSRDICQRGTSLTIQCQVDSQVTMMFWYRQQPGQSLTLIATANQGSEATYESGFVIDKFPISRPNLTFSTLTVSNMSPEDSSIYLCSVLTGARGSPLHFGNGTRLTVT.